This passage covers 32 T cell receptor beta chains from one sample sequenced in a study of T-cell memory formation after mild COVID-19. From the 5' RACE reads, TCRdb called clonotypes with MiXCR, one entry per CDR3 protein. Of 95,000 to 120,000 distinct CDR3 sequences in the sample, 22% are singletons; the top ten hold 41%. The specimen was PBMCs or a T cell subset sorted from them (not recorded which). The receptors were gathered from a man aged 18-30 years who had mild COVID-19 (a few samples of this study predate the infection). Cell type and time point are not known.

V usage is TRBV4-3 and J usage is TRBJ2-5, with D perhaps assigned TRBD1 or TRBD2 (5 bases each). Deletions cut 1 base from V and 8 bases from J, with 14 bases between. The CDR3 sequence is 14 residues long. The germline V gene has CDR1 LGHNA and CDR2 YSLEER. CDR3 bases: TGCGCCAGCAGCCAAGGGAGAGGGGTGGATACCCAGTACTTC. Its translation: CASSQGRGVDTQYF.

This clonotype was seen only a few times. V gene TRBV7-9 combines with J gene TRBJ1-2; D may be TRBD1 (5 bases). The ends were cut back, 5 bases at V and 3 bases at J, with 10 bases in the middle. Germline V lookup: CDR1 SEHNR, CDR2 FQNEAQ (reference sequence). The CDR3 is 13 residues long. For the CDR3, the DNA is TGTGCCAGCAGCCCAGGGTGGGACTATGGCTACACCTTC. Encoded protein: CASSPGWDYGYTF.

The V and J genes are TRBV9 and TRBJ2-1; D remains ambiguous. There are 13 residues in the CDR3. Germline CDR1 is SGDLS and CDR2 is YYNGEE. V lost 6 bases, J lost 7 bases, and 14 bases lay in between. CDR3 loop: CASTDYNSNEQFF. CDR3 sequence (DNA): TGTGCCAGCACCGATTATAATTCGAATGAGCAGTTCTTC.

This chain uses TRBV6-2 or TRBV6-3 with TRBJ1-5; no clear D. Trimming cost V 2 bases and J 0 bases, with 8 bases left between them. The CDR3 loop spans 15 amino acids. CDR1 MNHEY and CDR2 SVGEGT come from the germline V gene. The CDR3 coding sequence is TGTGCCAGCAGTTACCTAGGAAATAGCAATCAGCCCCAGCATTTT. Translating gives CASSYLGNSNQPQHF.

The J gene is TRBJ1-1, the V gene TRBV4-1; D not certain. Germline V gives CDR1 MGHRA, CDR2 YSYEKL. This CDR3 is built from 15 residues. The germline V and J ends were trimmed by 1 base and 0 bases, with 9 bases remaining between them. As DNA, the CDR3 is TGCGCCAGCAGCCAAGGAAACAGATTGAACACTGAAGCTTTCTTT. Protein: CASSQGNRLNTEAFF.

This clonotype was seen a few times. The gene calls are TRBV4-1 and TRBJ2-5; D might be TRBD1 or TRBD2, each matching 5 bases. CDR1 is MGHRA, CDR2 YSYEKL, per germline. CDR3 length equals 14 residues. V lost 0 bases and J 7 bases, leaving 12 bases between the germline ends. The CDR3 protein is CASSQEGLGGTQYF. The CDR3 DNA reads TGCGCCAGCAGCCAAGAAGGCCTTGGGGGGACCCAGTACTTC.

The J gene is TRBJ1-5, the V gene TRBV5-8; 7 bases map to TRBD1. The J segment lost 6 bases and the V segment lost 4 bases, leaving 25 bases of the junction unmatched. Germline V gives CDR1 SGHTS, CDR2 YDEGEE. The CDR3 totals 20 residues. CDR3 nucleotides: TGTGCCAGCAGCCGACAACCGGGACAGCTAAAATATGGGGGGTTTCAGCCCCAGCATTTT. This gives the protein CASSRQPGQLKYGGFQPQHF.

The V call is TRBV4-3, the J call TRBJ1-5; 7 bases align to TRBD1. Germline V lookup: CDR1 LGHNA, CDR2 YSLEER. The ends lost 0 bases at V and 4 bases at J; junction bases unmatched: 3. The CDR3 contains 15 residues. CDR3 region: CASSQEGTDNQPQHF. The CDR3 DNA follows: TGCGCCAGCAGCCAAGAAGGGACAGATAATCAGCCCCAGCATTTT.

This clonotype has just a few counts. The CDR3 loop is CASSFPYPADTQYF. The CDR3 coding sequence is TGTGCCAGCAGCTTCCCATATCCGGCAGATACGCAGTATTTT. The chain uses TRBV7-9 and TRBJ2-3; D gene ambiguous. Trimming cost V 3 bases and J 4 bases, with 11 bases left between them. Germline V lookup: CDR1 SEHNR, CDR2 FQNEAQ (reference sequence). The CDR3 spans 14 residues. Supplemented by reference TRBV7-9 and TRBJ2-3, the full variable domain reads DTGVSQNPRHKITKRGQNVTFRCDPISEHNRLYWYRQTLGQGPEFLTYFQNEAQLEKSRLLSDRFSAERPKGSFSTLEIQRTEQGDSAMYLCASSFPYPADTQYFGPGTRLTVL.

The rearrangement uses TRBV5-1 and TRBJ2-5, with D maybe TRBD2 (7 bases). Germline CDR1 is SGHRS and CDR2 is YFSETQ. The CDR3 has 15 residues. V was cut by 3 bases and J by 2 bases, with 14 bases left in between. The CDR3 loop reads CASSSEGGSQETQYF. The CDR3 nucleotides are TGCGCCAGCAGCTCCGAGGGGGGGTCTCAAGAGACCCAGTACTTC.

This clonotype occurred a few times. The CDR3 loop is CASSLWQGGEQYF. CDR3 sequence (DNA): TGTGCCAGCAGCTTGTGGCAGGGCGGCGAGCAGTACTTC. The chain uses TRBV5-8 and TRBJ2-7; D possibly corresponds to TRBD1 (5 bases). The ends were cut back, 1 base at V and 6 bases at J, with 11 bases in the middle. CDR1 is SGHTS, CDR2 YDEGEE, per germline. CDR3 size: 13 residues.

This clonotype was detected only a few times. This chain uses TRBV7-2 with TRBJ1-1; weak D call: TRBD1 (6 bases). Germline values: CDR1 SGHTA, CDR2 FQGNSA. V was pared by 5 bases and J by 2 bases, with 12 bases between. The CDR3 runs 14 residues. The CDR3 DNA is TGTGCCAGCAGCCGACGGACAGTAAACACTGAAGCTTTCTTT. This sequence encodes CASSRRTVNTEAFF.

The chain couples TRBV7-3 to TRBJ2-1; 11 bases match TRBD2. This CDR3 region has 15 residues. Germline V gives CDR1 SGHTA, CDR2 FQGTGA. V was clipped by 3 bases and J by 4 bases; unmatched bases: 2. The CDR3: CASSFGLAGYNEQFF. The CDR3 region has the DNA TGTGCCAGCAGCTTCGGACTAGCGGGTTACAATGAGCAGTTCTTC.

The J gene is TRBJ1-2, the V gene TRBV12-3 or TRBV12-4; D is unresolved. The V and J ends lost 0 bases and 8 bases respectively, with 10 bases between them. The CDR3 has 13 amino acids. The CDR3 protein is CASSLARLDGYTF. The CDR3 bases are TGTGCCAGCAGTTTAGCCAGGTTAGACGGCTACACCTTC.

The table lists this clonotype with a few counts. This sequence joins TRBV29-1 and TRBJ1-5; D is unresolved. Germline V gene sequence: CDR1 SQVTM, CDR2 ANQGSEA. Trimming left V 4 bases short and J 7 bases short, with 8 bases between. This CDR3 spans 11 amino acids. The CDR3 loop reads CSVAGLQPQHF. The CDR3 nucleotides are TGCAGCGTTGCCGGGTTGCAGCCCCAGCATTTT.

This clonotype was observed a handful of times. The chain employs TRBV9 and TRBJ2-3; either TRBD1 or TRBD2 may supply D (5 bases each). Germline V lookup: CDR1 SGDLS, CDR2 YYNGEE. The ends were cut back, 3 bases at V and 6 bases at J, with 23 bases in the middle. This CDR3 is 17 amino acids long. The CDR3 protein is CASSERRGRELDDTQYF. CDR3 nucleotides: TGTGCCAGCAGCGAACGTCGGGGACGAGAACTCGATGATACGCAGTATTTT. Full variable domain (remainder filled in from reference TRBV9 and TRBJ2-3): DSGVTQTPKHLITATGQRVTLRCSPRSGDLSVYWYQQSLDQGLQFLIQYYNGEERAKGNILERFSAQQFPDLHSELNLSSLELGDSALYFCASSERRGRELDDTQYFGPGTRLTVL.

The chain combines TRBV27 with TRBJ2-5; D is possibly TRBD2 (6 bases). This CDR3 is built from 15 residues. Trimming pared 1 base from V and 5 bases from J, leaving 14 bases between. The germline gives CDR1 MNHEY, CDR2 SMNVEV (reference sequence). The CDR3 region has the DNA TGTGCCAGCAGTTTATTACGTGCTCGGGGGGAGACCCAGTACTTC. It specifies CASSLLRARGETQYF.

This rearrangement joins TRBV7-9 to TRBJ2-1; TRBD2 aligns across 7 bases. Germline trimming cut 5 bases from V and 5 bases from J; bases unmatched to any gene: 12. Germline V lookup: CDR1 SEHNR, CDR2 FQNEAQ (reference sequence). The CDR3 sequence is 16 residues long. In nucleotides, the CDR3 is TGTGCCAGCAGCCCCCTGGCGGGGGACGCCAACAATGAGCAGTTCTTC. This sequence encodes CASSPLAGDANNEQFF.

This clonotype was seen a handful of times. This chain links TRBV3-1 with TRBJ2-7; no definite D call. Germline V gene sequence: CDR1 LGHDT, CDR2 YNNKEL (reference sequence). The CDR3 sequence is 13 residues long. Trimming removed 0 bases from V and 3 bases from J, with 6 bases in between. CDR3 sequence (DNA): TGTGCCAGCAGCCAAGATCTGGACTACGAGCAGTACTTC. Its translation is CASSQDLDYEQYF.

This clonotype was counted a few times. The V call is TRBV5-6, the J call TRBJ1-6; the D is unclear. The germline V gene encodes CDR1 SGHDT and CDR2 YYEEEE. Between the trimmed V and J ends, which lost 2 bases and 5 bases, there was a span of 2 bases. The CDR3 covers 12 residues. The chain's CDR3 is CASSFHNSPLHF. The CDR3 region has the DNA TGTGCCAGCAGCTTCCATAATTCACCCCTCCACTTT.

The chain combines TRBV6-2 or TRBV6-3 with TRBJ2-5, with TRBD2 matching 8 bases. Germline loops: CDR1 MNHEY, CDR2 SVGEGT. V lost 5 bases, J lost 0 bases, and 2 bases stayed unmatched. This CDR3 is built from 14 residues. The CDR3 DNA reads as TGTGCCAGCAGTCAACTAGCGGACCAAGAGACCCAGTACTTC. Amino acids: CASSQLADQETQYF.

In regard to this clonotype: One end of the junction varies from germline; a read error may be responsible. The chain employs TRBV13 and TRBJ2-3; TRBD1 or TRBD2 may be the D gene (5 bases each). Germline CDR1 PRHDT, CDR2 FYEKMQ (reference sequence). The CDR3 totals 11 residues. In DNA form, the CDR3 reads TGTGCCAGCAGCTTAGGCTCAACGTGGGGGTTT. Its translation: CASSLGSTWGF.

This rearrangement joins TRBV29-1 to TRBJ2-2; 11 bases map to TRBD1. Germline CDR1 is SQVTM and CDR2 is ANQGSEA. The CDR3 covers 15 residues. With 5 bases clipped from V and 4 bases from J, the junction kept 6 bases outside the gene matches. The CDR3 DNA reads TGCAGCGTTATGGGGGACAGGGGGTCCACCGGGGAGCTGTTTTTT. Protein sequence: CSVMGDRGSTGELFF.

At least ten counts were recorded for this clonotype. The chain combines TRBV7-2 with TRBJ2-5; 10 nucleotides match TRBD2. CDR1 and CDR2 from the germline V gene are SGHTA and FQGNSA. Trimming took 0 bases from V and 2 from J; bases not matched to a gene: 9. CDR3 length: 18 residues. CDR3 DNA: TGTGCCAGCAGCTTAGCCTATAGCGGGGGGCAATCTCAAGAGACCCAGTACTTC. Translating it yields CASSLAYSGGQSQETQYF.

The gene calls are TRBV5-1 and TRBJ1-2; TRBD1 matches 8 bases. The CDR3 length is 15 residues. Germline CDR1 and CDR2: SGHRS and YFSETQ. V shed 1 base and J 1 base; nucleotides not matched to a gene: 3. The CDR3 DNA reads TGCGCCAGCAGCTTGATGGGACAGGTTAACTATGGCTACACCTTC. This translates into CASSLMGQVNYGYTF.

The chain uses TRBV5-6 and TRBJ2-2, with D possibly matching TRBD2 (5 bases). The CDR3 is 15 residues long. The ends were cut back, 2 bases at V and 5 bases at J, with 13 bases in the middle. Germline assignment: CDR1 SGHDT and CDR2 YYEEEE. The CDR3 protein is CASSFVRGWTGELFF. The CDR3 coding sequence is TGTGCCAGCAGCTTTGTAAGAGGGTGGACCGGGGAGCTGTTTTTT.

The chain carries TRBV6-6 and TRBJ1-1, with unresolved D. The CDR3 is 14 amino acids. Trimming shortened V by 6 bases and J by 2 bases, and 13 bases separated the two germline ends. The germline CDR1 and CDR2 sequences are MNHNY and SVGAGI (reference sequence). CDR3 bases: TGTGCCAGCAGGGACCTCGGGGTAAACACTGAAGCTTTCTTT. As protein: CASRDLGVNTEAFF.

The chain is built from TRBV5-5 and TRBJ2-1; 9 bases are shared with TRBD1. The CDR3 spans 15 residues. The germline gives CDR1 SGHKS, CDR2 YYEKEE (reference sequence). The V gene end was trimmed by 0 bases and the J gene end by 8 bases; junction bases not matched to a gene: 6. CDR3 nucleotides: TGTGCCAGCAGCTTGGATATGGGACAGGGCTATGAGCAGTTCTTC. Its translation: CASSLDMGQGYEQFF.

This chain's CDR3 is CASSFDGRERRLQHF. CDR3 nucleotide sequence: TGCGCCAGCAGCTTCGACGGCAGGGAGAGAAGATTGCAGCATTTT. The chain carries TRBV5-1 and TRBJ1-5; TRBD1 is a possible D gene (5 bases). This CDR3 is built from 15 residues. Germline lookup yields CDR1 SGHRS and CDR2 YFSETQ. The V end was cut by 2 bases, the J end by 13 bases, with 22 bases between.

This clonotype was found many times. The chain uses TRBV7-8 and TRBJ2-1; no clear D gene. CDR1 is SGHVS and CDR2 is FQNEAQ in the germline V gene. Trimming left V 2 bases short and J 8 bases short, with 13 bases between. The CDR3 length is 14 residues. Here the CDR3 DNA reads TGTGCCAGCAGCTTACGAGGACCTACCCATGAGCAGTTCTTC. It codes for CASSLRGPTHEQFF.

The V call is TRBV5-4, the J call TRBJ2-1; 8 nucleotides match TRBD2. The V and J ends lost 4 bases and 9 bases, in that order; junction bases with no gene match: 3. There are 12 residues in the CDR3. Germline values: CDR1 SGHNT, CDR2 YYREEE (reference sequence). As DNA, the CDR3 is TGTGCCAGCAGCCCGACTAGCGCTGAGCAGTTCTTC. It codes for CASSPTSAEQFF.

The V gene is TRBV20-1, the J gene TRBJ1-2; a possible D gene is TRBD1 (6 bases). The CDR3 contains 16 residues. The germline gives CDR1 DFQATT, CDR2 SNEGSKA (reference sequence). The V end was cut by 0 bases, the J end by 1 base, with 15 bases between. The chain's CDR3 is CSARDLGAPHNYGYTF. The CDR3 DNA sequence: TGCAGTGCTAGAGATCTGGGGGCTCCTCATAACTATGGCTACACCTTC.